This TCR beta chain comes out of a study of blood T cell repertoires in COVID-19. V was clipped by 2 bases and J by 0 bases, with 8 bases between them. Germline V gene data show CDR1 as MNHEY and CDR2 as SVGEGT. The CDR3 runs 15 residues. In the original analysis: Estimates of nucleated cell counts were drawn from the amplification of reference gene primers. Repertoires were generated with immunoSEQ multiplex PCR, while TCRdb's copy carries only in-frame clones and drops some. D and trimming come from the DNA, and the V and J calls and clone size come from that table. The sample holds roughly 81,000 clones; 83% are singletons and the top ten take about 42%.

The sequence derives from a man older than 75 with active or convalescent COVID-19. Sequenced input: peripheral blood. The chain links TRBV6-2 or TRBV6-3 to TRBJ2-1, with D unclear. The CDR3 DNA reads TGTGCCAGCAGTTACGAGTCGCGCTCCTACAATGAGCAGTTCTTC. This sequence encodes CASSYESRSYNEQFF.